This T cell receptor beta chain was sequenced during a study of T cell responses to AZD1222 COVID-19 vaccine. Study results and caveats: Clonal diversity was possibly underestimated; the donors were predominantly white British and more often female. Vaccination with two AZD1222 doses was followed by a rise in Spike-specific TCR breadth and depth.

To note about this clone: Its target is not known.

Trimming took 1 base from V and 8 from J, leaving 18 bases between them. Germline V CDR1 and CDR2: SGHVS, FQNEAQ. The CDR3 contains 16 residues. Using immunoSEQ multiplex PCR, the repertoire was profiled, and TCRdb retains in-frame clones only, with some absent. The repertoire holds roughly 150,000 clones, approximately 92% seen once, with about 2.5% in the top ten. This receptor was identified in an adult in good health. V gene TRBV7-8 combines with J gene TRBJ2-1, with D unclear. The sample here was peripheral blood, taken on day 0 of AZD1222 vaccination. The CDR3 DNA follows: TGTGCCAGCAGCTTAGGCGGCTCCGAATACCTGGATGAGCAGTTCTTC. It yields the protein CASSLGGSEYLDEQFF. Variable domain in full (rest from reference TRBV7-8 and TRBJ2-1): GAGVSQSPRYKVAKRGQDVALRCDPISGHVSLFWYQQALGQGPEFLTYFQNEAQLDKSGLPSDRFFAERPEGSVSTLKIQRTQQEDSAVYLCASSLGGSEYLDEQFFGPGTRLTVL.